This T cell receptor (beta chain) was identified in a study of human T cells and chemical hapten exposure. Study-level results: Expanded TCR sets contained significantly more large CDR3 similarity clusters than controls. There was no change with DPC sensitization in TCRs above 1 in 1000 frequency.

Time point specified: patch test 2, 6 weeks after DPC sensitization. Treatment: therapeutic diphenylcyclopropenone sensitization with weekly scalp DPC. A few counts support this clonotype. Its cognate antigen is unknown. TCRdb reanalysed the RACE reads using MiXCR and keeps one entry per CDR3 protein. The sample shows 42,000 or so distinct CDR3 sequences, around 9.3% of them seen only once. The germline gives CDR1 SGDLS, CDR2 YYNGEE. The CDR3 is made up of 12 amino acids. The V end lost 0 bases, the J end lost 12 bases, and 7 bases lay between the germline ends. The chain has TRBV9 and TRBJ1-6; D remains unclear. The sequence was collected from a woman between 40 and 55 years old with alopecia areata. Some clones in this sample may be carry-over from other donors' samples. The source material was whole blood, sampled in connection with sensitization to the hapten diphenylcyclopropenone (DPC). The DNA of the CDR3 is TGTGCCAGCAGCGTAGACAGCCGACCCCTCCACTTT. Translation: CASSVDSRPLHF.